The source of this T cell receptor beta chain is a study of tumor-infiltrating lymphocytes in primary liver carcinoma. Study-wide context: Read depth, roughly 3.5 to 8 million productive TCRbeta reads, did not differ significantly between tissues.

Constant-region priming of roughly 500 ng total RNA yielded TCR beta cDNA. It was through three nested multiplex PCR rounds of slightly modified ARM-PCR that TCR beta libraries arose. For roughly 10 cycles apiece, the opening two PCR rounds ran with TRBV1-TRBV30 forward primers and a C-beta reverse primer. Each CDR3 protein is one row after TCRdb ran MiXCR on the multiplex PCR reads. The top ten clones hold approximately 9.9% of a sample with fewer than 150,000 distinct CDR3 sequences, around two thirds of them seen once. The CDR3 is 15 amino acids. In germline, CDR1 is SEHNR, CDR2 FQNEAQ (reference sequence). V lost 1 base to trimming and J lost 0 bases, with 6 bases between them. Co-extraction yielded RNA and DNA from roughly 21-30 mg of unsorted bulk tissue. Patients were chronically HBV-infected and treatment-naive. Overall study results and limits: Merely some 8-24% of top clones spanned all five tumor regions.

In this sample, this clonotype turned up many times. The antigen remains undetermined. The rearrangement joins TRBV7-9 to TRBJ2-2, with a tentative D call TRBD2 (6 bases). The receptor was derived from a woman aged 60-75 years with primary liver carcinoma and hepatitis B virus infection. The sample taken for sequencing was liver tumor tissue from sampling region 1. Subset of the sample: tumor region T1, superior pole. The CDR3 is CASSLGLANTGELFF. CDR3 coding DNA: TGTGCCAGCAGCTTAGGACTAGCGAACACCGGGGAGCTGTTTTTT.